These 7 T cell receptor beta chains were sequenced from one sample in a study of response to subunit inactivated influenza vaccine. TCRdb reprocessed the RT-PCR reads via MiXCR and lists one record per CDR3 protein. The repertoire holds fewer than 600,000 distinct CDR3 sequences, with approximately 7.3% as singletons. The sequenced sample was PBMCs from blood, obtained less than 30 months after vaccination. The origin of the receptors is a man between 50 and 70 years old who received an inactivated influenza vaccine.

This clonotype was counted between two and nine times. The rearrangement uses TRBV10-3 and TRBJ1-2; possible D gene TRBD1, 6 bases. Deletions cut 5 bases from V and 4 bases from J, with 14 bases between. Germline CDR1 and CDR2: ENHRY and SYGVKD. The CDR3 length is 14 residues. The DNA of the CDR3 is TGTGCCATCAGTAAAGATCGGACAGTCTATGGCTACACCTTC. Its protein product is CAISKDRTVYGYTF.

This chain joins TRBV20-1 and TRBJ2-1; D is unclear. Germline CDR1 reads DFQATT; CDR2 reads SNEGSKA (reference sequence). V shed 6 bases and J shed 4 bases, with 13 bases lying between them. The CDR3 runs to 13 residues. This chain's CDR3 is CSAPVGWYNEQFF. DNA of the CDR3: TGCAGTGCCCCGGTAGGGTGGTACAATGAGCAGTTCTTC.

This rearrangement joins TRBV4-2 to TRBJ2-5; 10 nucleotides match TRBD2. CDR1 is LGHNA, CDR2 YNFKEQ, per germline. This CDR3 contains 15 residues. The V and J ends lost 0 bases and 4 bases, in that order; junction bases with no gene match: 2. The CDR3 reads CASSQDVAGGETQYF. The CDR3 DNA follows: TGTGCCAGCAGCCAAGACGTAGCGGGAGGAGAGACCCAGTACTTC.

This clonotype came up a few times. This CDR3 is CASSVEGSGAKNIQYF. The CDR3 DNA is TGTGCCAGCAGCGTAGAGGGTAGCGGAGCCAAAAACATTCAGTACTTC. This chain joins TRBV9 and TRBJ2-4; weak D call: TRBD2 (6 bases). CDR1 and CDR2 (germline): SGDLS, YYNGEE. Trimming took off 0 bases at V and 0 bases at J, with 10 bases between the two ends. The CDR3 extends over 16 amino acids.

The rearrangement uses TRBV7-9 and TRBJ2-4, with D tentatively TRBD1 (5 bases). The CDR3 extends over 15 amino acids. Germline lookup yields CDR1 SEHNR and CDR2 FQNEAQ (reference sequence). V was trimmed by 2 bases and J by 2 bases, leaving 10 bases between them. CDR3 residues: CASSLSGASKNIQYF. Written as DNA, the CDR3 is TGTGCCAGCAGCTTATCTGGGGCATCCAAAAACATTCAGTACTTC.

J is TRBJ2-6 and V is TRBV6-5; no reliable D call. Germline V gene lookup returns CDR1 MNHEY and CDR2 SVGAGI. The V end lost 2 bases, the J end lost 1 base, and 6 bases lay between the germline ends. The CDR3 contains 15 residues. The CDR3 protein is CASSYAQSGANVLTF. DNA of the CDR3: TGTGCCAGCAGTTACGCTCAATCTGGGGCCAACGTCCTGACTTTC.

This clonotype came up a few times. The chain combines TRBV11-2 with TRBJ2-2; D assignment may be TRBD1 or TRBD2 (5 bases each). CDR3 size: 12 residues. CDR1 SGHAT and CDR2 FQNNGV come from the germline V gene. Trimming stripped 5 bases from V and 7 bases from J, with 8 bases between. CDR3 loop: CASSRGVGELFF. CDR3 DNA: TGTGCCAGCAGCCGAGGGGTCGGGGAGCTGTTTTTT.